In this sample, the clone carrying this T cell receptor (beta chain) turned up many times. Its antigen is undetermined. Between the trimmed V and J ends, which lost 4 bases and 6 bases, there was a span of 16 bases. The CDR3 covers 14 residues. These data originate in a study of T-cell reconstitution after alpha-beta-depleted transplantation in children. Findings and limits, study-wide: Alpha-beta T cells present about two months after transplant were reported to originate from several hundred expanded graft clones.

A TCRbeta library incorporating unique molecular identifiers was prepared. One entry per CDR3 protein, called by TCRdb with MiXCR from the PCR reads. The sample has around 700,000 distinct CDR3 sequences, roughly 14% seen once. This receptor was obtained from a girl aged 2-9 years with congenital amegakaryocytic thrombocytopenia, due to receive a stem cell transplant. The sequencing here drew on PBMCs, taken before TCRalphabeta/CD19-depleted stem cell transplant. The chain combines TRBV12-3 or TRBV12-4 with TRBJ2-7; D is ambiguous. The CDR3 region has the DNA TGTGCCAGCAGTTCCCCCCCGGGTAATTGCGAGCAGTACTTC. Residues: CASSSPPGNCEQYF.